This T cell receptor (beta chain) was retrieved from a study of blood T cell repertoires in COVID-19. Self-reported history from a screening survey and questionnaire set each donor's cohort. Cohort 3 recovery required two negative PCRs, clearance, or symptom resolution. Under the authors' procedure: Using reference gene primer amplification, nucleated cell counts were estimated. Profiling relied on immunoSEQ multiplex PCR, and the TCRdb table lists in-frame clones only, not all of them. Clone size and the V and J calls come from that table; the DNA yielded D and trimming. This table holds around 150,000 clones, around 84% found once. Material for sequencing was PBMCs or T cells enriched from blood (not recorded which). This clonotype originated in a man aged 50 or older who had recovered from COVID-19.

CDR3 coding DNA: TGCGCCAGCAGCTTGGGGACTAGGGGGGGGGCCGGTGAGCAGTACTTC. As protein: CASSLGTRGGAGEQYF. This chain uses TRBV5-1 with TRBJ2-7, with D perhaps TRBD2 (7 bases). The CDR3 spans 16 residues. Germline CDR1 reads SGHRS; CDR2 reads YFSETQ. The V end was cut by 0 bases, the J end by 7 bases, with 20 bases between.